Each of the 26 T cell receptor beta chains below was sequenced from the same sample in a study of T-cell memory formation after mild COVID-19. One entry per CDR3 protein results from TCRdb running MiXCR on the 5' RACE reads. The sample shows about 350,000 distinct CDR3 sequences, about an eighth of them seen only once. Sequenced: PBMCs or a T cell subset sorted from them (not recorded which). The source is a man younger than 30 who had mild COVID-19 (a few samples of this study predate the infection). Cell type and time point are not known.

Comment on this clonotype: Sequence at one end of the junction differs from germline and may be a read error. V and J are TRBV19 and TRBJ2-7; TRBD1 matches at 11 bases. Per germline, CDR1 LNHDA and CDR2 SQIVND (reference sequence). CDR3 size: 15 residues. CDR3 region: CASSFGQGAAYEQYF. The CDR3 DNA sequence: TGTGCCAGTAGTTTCGGACAGGGGGCGGCCTATGAGCAGTACTTC. Variable domain in full (rest from reference TRBV19 and TRBJ2-7): DGGITQSPKYLFRKEGQNVTLSCEQNLNHDAMYWYRQDPGQGLRLIYYSQIVNDFQKGDIAEGYSVSREKKESFPLTVTSAQKNPTAFYLCASSFGQGAAYEQYFGPGTRLTVT.

Ten or more counts support this clonotype. The V and J genes are TRBV5-1 and TRBJ2-1, with TRBD1 identical over 7 bases. With V trimmed by 0 bases and J by 4 bases, 4 bases remained unmatched. The CDR3 totals 15 residues. Germline lookup yields CDR1 SGHRS and CDR2 YFSETQ. The CDR3 protein is CASSLGQGQYNEQFF. CDR3 DNA sequence: TGCGCCAGCAGCTTGGGACAGGGCCAATACAATGAGCAGTTCTTC.

The chain combines TRBV29-1 with TRBJ2-3; D ambiguous. There are 14 residues in the CDR3. The germline V and J ends were trimmed by 1 base and 2 bases, with 10 bases remaining between them. Germline V CDR1 and CDR2: SQVTM, ANQGSEA. The DNA of the CDR3 is TGCAGCGTTGAAGGAACCGCCATCACAGATACGCAGTATTTT. Its protein is CSVEGTAITDTQYF.

This chain joins TRBV5-1 and TRBJ2-4, with 8 bases matching TRBD1. The CDR3 totals 13 residues. Losses at the gene ends were 5 bases for V and 9 bases for J; bases not matched to a gene: 7. The germline V gene encodes CDR1 SGHRS and CDR2 YFSETQ. This chain's CDR3 is CASRPGQGGIQYF. CDR3 nucleotides: TGCGCCAGCAGGCCAGGACAGGGTGGCATTCAGTACTTC.

V is TRBV6-5 and J is TRBJ1-6; TRBD1 might be the D (6 bases). The V end was cut by 5 bases, the J end by 5 bases, with 13 bases between. The CDR3 totals 15 residues. Per germline, CDR1 MNHEY and CDR2 SVGAGI. The CDR3 is CASSPQGSNNSPLHF. As DNA, the CDR3 is TGTGCCAGCAGTCCACAGGGTTCCAATAATTCACCCCTCCACTTT.

This clonotype was seen only a few times. This rearrangement joins TRBV9 to TRBJ1-1; the match to TRBD1 covers 7 bases. Trimming took 3 bases from V and 3 from J; bases not matched to a gene: 14. This CDR3 has 17 residues. Germline V gene data show CDR1 as SGDLS and CDR2 as YYNGEE. This CDR3 reads CASSANVGPGGDTEAFF. In nucleotides, the CDR3 is TGTGCCAGCAGCGCCAACGTAGGGCCAGGGGGGGACACTGAAGCTTTCTTT.

This clonotype appeared a few times. The V call is TRBV5-5, the J call TRBJ2-5, with D possibly being TRBD1 (6 bases). This CDR3 contains 15 residues. The V end lost 3 bases, the J end lost 5 bases, and 17 bases lay between the germline ends. Germline CDR1 is SGHKS and CDR2 is YYEKEE (reference sequence). The CDR3, as DNA: TGTGCCAGCAGCTATATAACAGGGTTCCTGGAGACCCAGTACTTC. Its protein product is CASSYITGFLETQYF. Filled out from reference TRBV5-5 and TRBJ2-5, the complete variable domain reads DAGVTQSPTHLIKTRGQQVTLRCSPISGHKSVSWYQQVLGQGPQFIFQYYEKEERGRGNFPDRFSARQFPNYSSELNVNALLLGDSALYLCASSYITGFLETQYFGPGTRLLVL.

This clonotype came up a few times. The rearrangement joins TRBV5-1 to TRBJ1-4, with 7 bases matching TRBD1. This CDR3 region has 14 residues. Germline loops: CDR1 SGHRS, CDR2 YFSETQ. V lost 4 bases and J lost 8; bases outside the gene matches: 8. The chain's CDR3 is CASSADRYGEKLFF. The CDR3 coding sequence is TGCGCCAGCAGCGCGGACAGGTATGGCGAAAAACTGTTTTTT.

This clonotype occurred a few times. The CDR3 region is CASTYWGRETQYF. The CDR3 DNA follows: TGTGCCAGCACCTACTGGGGGAGGGAGACCCAGTACTTC. This rearrangement joins TRBV12-3 or TRBV12-4 to TRBJ2-5; D is possibly TRBD2 (6 bases). This CDR3 region has 13 residues. Trimming shortened V by 7 bases and J by 5 bases, and 14 bases separated the two germline ends.

This chain joins TRBV4-1 and TRBJ1-5; possible D gene TRBD1, 6 bases. The CDR3 covers 14 residues. V was pared by 6 bases and J by 6 bases, with 15 bases between. Germline lookup yields CDR1 MGHRA and CDR2 YSYEKL. The CDR3 loop is CASSWGGGGQPQHF. CDR3 DNA sequence: TGCGCCAGCAGTTGGGGGGGGGGCGGTCAGCCCCAGCATTTT.

This clonotype appeared many times. The chain carries TRBV12-3 or TRBV12-4 and TRBJ2-3; 12 bases match TRBD2. The V gene end was trimmed by 5 bases and the J gene end by 3 bases; junction bases not matched to a gene: 12. This CDR3 is built from 18 residues. The CDR3 coding sequence is TGTGCCAGCAGTCGCGACTGGGCTAGCGGGGGGGCTACAGATACGCAGTATTTT. This codes for CASSRDWASGGATDTQYF.

The chain carries TRBV7-6 and TRBJ2-3; tentative D call: TRBD2 (6 bases). With 10 bases removed from V and 6 bases from J, the gap between germline ends came to 17 bases. The CDR3 covers 13 residues. Germline lookup yields CDR1 SGHVS and CDR2 FNYEAQ. CDR3 sequence (DNA): TGTGCCATCCGCCGACGGGGGTACGATACGCAGTATTTT. Residues: CAIRRRGYDTQYF.

The sample holds a few counts of this clonotype. This rearrangement joins TRBV27 to TRBJ2-7, with TRBD1 identical over 11 bases. CDR3 length equals 15 residues. Germline CDR1 MNHEY, CDR2 SMNVEV (reference sequence). The V gene end was trimmed by 4 bases and the J gene end by 1 base; junction bases not matched to a gene: 3. In nucleotides, the CDR3 is TGTGCCAGCAGTTCGGGACAGGGGGAGTCCTACGAGCAGTACTTC. This sequence encodes CASSSGQGESYEQYF.

This clonotype appeared a few times. The V call is TRBV7-2, the J call TRBJ2-1; D possibly corresponds to TRBD2 (7 bases). Germline values: CDR1 SGHTA, CDR2 FQGNSA. V lost 5 bases, J lost 2 bases, and 16 bases lay in between. The CDR3 spans 16 residues. The DNA for the CDR3 is TGTGCCAGCAGCCTTGGAGGGGGGGCCGCCTACAATGAGCAGTTCTTC. It encodes CASSLGGGAAYNEQFF.

This clonotype showed up just a few times. The chain has TRBV7-2 and TRBJ2-5; 9 bases are shared with TRBD2. The V gene's germline CDR1 is SGHTA and CDR2 FQGNSA. J gave up 8 bases and V 0 bases, and 7 bases lay outside the gene matches. The CDR3 consists of 15 residues. The CDR3 here is CASSLAQRGAGTQYF. CDR3 DNA: TGTGCCAGCAGCTTAGCCCAGCGGGGGGCCGGCACCCAGTACTTC.

In its sample, this clonotype was seen a few times. The chain carries TRBV7-9 and TRBJ2-5; D unclear. The germline V and J ends were trimmed by 5 bases and 0 bases, with 16 bases remaining between them. Per germline, CDR1 SEHNR and CDR2 FQNEAQ (reference sequence). The CDR3 contains 16 residues. This chain's CDR3 is CASSLRQGGYQETQYF. The CDR3 DNA sequence: TGTGCCAGCAGCCTACGACAAGGTGGATACCAAGAGACCCAGTACTTC.

The V call is TRBV19, the J call TRBJ2-5; D tentatively fits TRBD1 or TRBD2 (6 bases each). This CDR3 spans 15 amino acids. Between the trimmed V and J ends, which lost 7 bases and 4 bases, there was a span of 19 bases. Germline lookup yields CDR1 LNHDA and CDR2 SQIVND (reference sequence). CDR3 sequence (DNA): TGTGCCAGTACCACGTCCTCACGGGGGCGAGAGACCCAGTACTTC. Translated: CASTTSSRGRETQYF.

In its sample, this clonotype was seen a few times. The chain employs TRBV6-5 and TRBJ2-3; D may be TRBD1 or TRBD2 (5 bases each). Germline V gene sequence: CDR1 MNHEY, CDR2 SVGAGI. V dropped 4 bases and J dropped 0 bases, with 17 bases sitting between them. The CDR3 extends over 17 amino acids. CDR3 nucleotides: TGTGCCAGCAGTTCTCCCCACCGGGGCCCGAGCACAGATACGCAGTATTTT. Translating it yields CASSSPHRGPSTDTQYF.

This chain links TRBV6-6 with TRBJ2-7, with D perhaps TRBD2 (6 bases). CDR3 length: 14 amino acids. Trimming left V 4 bases short and J 2 bases short, with 12 bases between. Germline-derived CDR1 and CDR2 are MNHNY and SVGAGI (reference sequence). CDR3 protein: CASSSPEGTYEQYF. CDR3 coding DNA: TGTGCCAGCAGTTCGCCGGAGGGTACCTACGAGCAGTACTTC.

This chain links TRBV3-1 with TRBJ2-4, with 8 positions matching TRBD2. V trimming: 4 bases; J trimming: 13 bases; junction bases outside the gene matches: 12. From germline, CDR1 is LGHDT and CDR2 YNNKEL (reference sequence). The CDR3 length is 14 residues. The DNA of the CDR3 is TGTGCCAGCAGCCTGGGACCGGCGGGGGGTACCCAGTACTTC. This translates into CASSLGPAGGTQYF.

The J gene is TRBJ2-3, the V gene TRBV5-1, with D possibly TRBD2 on 5 matching bases. V lost 0 bases to trimming and J lost 5 bases, with 13 bases between them. The germline V gene has CDR1 SGHRS and CDR2 YFSETQ. This CDR3 has 15 amino acids. CDR3 amino acids: CASSLGEGSRDTQYF. The DNA of the CDR3 is TGCGCCAGCAGCTTGGGGGAAGGGAGTCGAGATACGCAGTATTTT.

This clonotype appeared a few times. V gene TRBV6-1 combines with J gene TRBJ2-5, with a tentative D call TRBD1 (6 bases). CDR3 size: 16 residues. Trimming took 6 bases from V and 1 from J, leaving 18 bases between them. CDR1 and CDR2 from the germline V gene are MNHNS and SASEGT. CDR3 protein: CASRYPRGTSQETQYF. Here the CDR3 DNA reads TGTGCCAGCAGGTATCCTAGGGGGACAAGCCAAGAGACCCAGTACTTC.

This clonotype was counted only a few times. This sequence joins TRBV12-3 or TRBV12-4 and TRBJ1-2; D remains unclear. The V gene lost 8 bases and the J gene lost 5 bases, with 12 bases spanning the gap. The CDR3 consists of 12 residues. The CDR3 bases are TGTGCCAGCCACCAAAGAATGTATGGCTACACCTTC. It is translated as CASHQRMYGYTF.

This clonotype was recorded many times. The chain carries TRBV5-4 and TRBJ1-1; D unresolved. V lost 2 bases, J lost 5 bases, and 13 bases lay in between. Per germline, CDR1 SGHNT and CDR2 YYREEE (reference sequence). This CDR3 has 14 residues. The CDR3 spells CASSFEGGYTEAFF. CDR3 nucleotides: TGTGCCAGCAGCTTTGAGGGAGGATATACTGAAGCTTTCTTT. The complete variable domain, with remaining parts taken from reference TRBV5-4 and TRBJ1-1, reads ETGVTQSPTHLIKTRGQQVTLRCSSQSGHNTVSWYQQALGQGPQFIFQYYREEENGRGNFPPRFSGLQFPNYSSELNVNALELDDSALYLCASSFEGGYTEAFFGQGTRLTVV.

The chain carries TRBV19 and TRBJ2-1, with a tentative D call TRBD2 (5 bases). CDR1 and CDR2 (germline): LNHDA, SQIVND (reference sequence). V shed 6 bases and J shed 2 bases, with 14 bases lying between them. CDR3 length equals 15 residues. CDR3 sequence (DNA): TGTGCCAGTAGACGCTCCGGACTGGCCTACAATGAGCAGTTCTTC. It specifies CASRRSGLAYNEQFF. The whole variable domain, remainder taken from reference TRBV19 and TRBJ2-1, is DGGITQSPKYLFRKEGQNVTLSCEQNLNHDAMYWYRQDPGQGLRLIYYSQIVNDFQKGDIAEGYSVSREKKESFPLTVTSAQKNPTAFYLCASRRSGLAYNEQFFGPGTRLTVL.

J is TRBJ2-7 and V is TRBV25-1; 9 positions match TRBD1. CDR3 length: 16 amino acids. Germline CDR1 and CDR2: MGHDK and SYGVNS. V trimming: 3 bases; J trimming: 4 bases; junction bases outside the gene matches: 10. CDR3 DNA sequence: TGTGCCAGCAGTGAGCCCCCCGGACAGGGGTTTTACGAGCAGTACGTC. It translates to CASSEPPGQGFYEQYV.